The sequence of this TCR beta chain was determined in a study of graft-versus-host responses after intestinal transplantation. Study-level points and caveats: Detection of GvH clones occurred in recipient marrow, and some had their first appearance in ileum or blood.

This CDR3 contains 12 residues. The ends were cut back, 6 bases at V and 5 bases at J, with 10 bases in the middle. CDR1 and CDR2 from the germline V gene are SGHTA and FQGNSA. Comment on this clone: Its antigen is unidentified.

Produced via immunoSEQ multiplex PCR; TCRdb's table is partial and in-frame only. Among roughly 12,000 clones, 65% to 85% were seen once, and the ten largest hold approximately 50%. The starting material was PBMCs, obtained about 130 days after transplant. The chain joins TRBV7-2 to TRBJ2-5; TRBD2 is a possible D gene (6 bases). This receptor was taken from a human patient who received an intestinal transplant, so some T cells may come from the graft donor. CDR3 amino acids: CASRTRRETQYF. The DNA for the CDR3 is TGTGCCAGCAGGACTAGGCGGGAGACCCAGTACTTC.